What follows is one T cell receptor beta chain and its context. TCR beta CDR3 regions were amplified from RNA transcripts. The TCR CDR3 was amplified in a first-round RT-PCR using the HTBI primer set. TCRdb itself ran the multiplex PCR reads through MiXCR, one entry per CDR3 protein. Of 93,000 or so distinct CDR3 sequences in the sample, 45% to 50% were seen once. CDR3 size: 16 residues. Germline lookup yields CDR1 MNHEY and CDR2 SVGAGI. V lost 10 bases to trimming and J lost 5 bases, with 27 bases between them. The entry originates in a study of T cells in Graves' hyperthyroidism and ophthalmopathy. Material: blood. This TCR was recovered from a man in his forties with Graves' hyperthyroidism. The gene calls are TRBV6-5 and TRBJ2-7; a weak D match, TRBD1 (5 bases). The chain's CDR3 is CAIRASFHRQSHEQYF. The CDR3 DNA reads TGTGCCATCAGGGCCTCGTTCCACAGGCAGTCCCACGAGCAGTACTTC.